Following are 29 T cell receptor beta chains from one sample sequenced in a study of blood T cell repertoires in COVID-19. Repertoires were generated with immunoSEQ multiplex PCR, while TCRdb's copy carries only in-frame clones and drops some. The table shows 150,000 to 180,000 clones, with over 65% occurring only once. Input material: peripheral blood. The receptors here all came from a man aged 80 or over with acute or convalescent COVID-19.

This clone has just a few counts. One end of the junction is discordant with germline, which a read error may explain. The J gene is TRBJ2-1, the V gene TRBV5-8; 12 bases are shared with TRBD2. The CDR3 totals 17 residues. Germline V gene lookup returns CDR1 SGHTS and CDR2 YDEGEE. CDR3 loop: CASSLEIGLAGNNEQFF. The CDR3 bases are TGTGCCAGCAGTTTGGAGATTGGACTAGCGGGGAACAATGAGCAGTTCTTC.

The J gene is TRBJ2-1, the V gene TRBV24-1; 8 bases agree with TRBD2. Germline V gene data show CDR1 as KGHDR and CDR2 as SFDVKD. There are 15 residues in the CDR3. Germline trimming cut 1 base from V and 9 bases from J; bases unmatched to any gene: 7. CDR3 in amino acids: CATSDFSASGFEQFF. As DNA, the CDR3 is TGTGCCACCAGTGATTTTTCGGCTAGCGGGTTTGAGCAGTTCTTC.

The chain uses TRBV2 and TRBJ2-1; D is possibly TRBD1 (5 bases). V lost 4 bases to trimming and J lost 0 bases, with 10 bases between them. CDR1 is SNHLY and CDR2 is FYNNEI in the germline V gene. The CDR3 is made up of 15 amino acids. The CDR3 DNA reads as TGTGCCAGCAGTGTCGACAGAAACTCCTACAATGAGCAGTTCTTC. Translated: CASSVDRNSYNEQFF. Drawing the rest from reference TRBV2 and TRBJ2-1, the complete variable domain is EPEVTQTPSHQVTQMGQEVILRCVPISNHLYFYWYRQILGQKVEFLVSFYNNEISEKSEIFDDQFSVERPDGSNFTLKIRSTKLEDSAMYFCASSVDRNSYNEQFFGPGTRLTVL.

For this clone: At one end, the junction sequence differs from germline, possibly due to a read error. V gene TRBV7-3 combines with J gene TRBJ1-2; D is possibly TRBD1 (5 bases). Germline loops: CDR1 SGHTA, CDR2 FQGTGA. This CDR3 has 18 residues. The CDR3 coding sequence is TGTACCAGCAGCTTAACGGGAGGGGCGACCGGCTTTGGGGAAGGCTACACCTTC. This codes for CTSSLTGGATGFGEGYTF. The full variable domain, with the rest looked up from reference TRBV7-3 and TRBJ1-2, is GAGVSQTPSNKVTEKGKYVELRCDPISGHTALYWYRQSLGQGPEFLIYFQGTGAADDSGLPNDRFFAVRPEGSVSTLKIQRTERGDSAVYLCTSSLTGGATGFGEGYTFGSGTRLTVV.

This clone turned up a few times. The J gene is TRBJ1-6, the V gene TRBV2; 8 nucleotides match TRBD1. The ends lost 2 bases at V and 16 bases at J; junction bases unmatched: 10. This CDR3 has 14 amino acids. The germline V gene encodes CDR1 SNHLY and CDR2 FYNNEI. The CDR3 nucleotides are TGTGCCAGCAGTGAACAGGGGGCGATGAGCTCGCTCCACTTT. It translates to CASSEQGAMSSLHF.

The chain is built from TRBV2 and TRBJ1-5; D is possibly TRBD1 (6 bases). V dropped 6 bases and J dropped 5 bases, with 14 bases sitting between them. The CDR3 sequence is 14 residues long. Germline assignment: CDR1 SNHLY and CDR2 FYNNEI. Here the CDR3 DNA reads TGTGCCAGCAGAAAGGAGACAGGTCATCAGCCCCAGCATTTT. Its translation is CASRKETGHQPQHF.

V and J are TRBV7-9 and TRBJ2-2, with a possible D match to TRBD2 (7 bases). Germline CDR1 SEHNR, CDR2 FQNEAQ (reference sequence). V was shortened by 5 bases and J by 1 base, with 11 bases between the two germline ends. CDR3 size: 15 residues. The CDR3 spells CASSLRGLNTGELFF. The CDR3 DNA reads as TGTGCCAGCAGCCTGCGGGGGCTGAACACCGGGGAGCTGTTTTTT.

CDR3 sequence: CASSLGGGQETQYF. CDR3 bases: TGCGCCAGCAGCTTGGGCGGGGGGCAAGAGACCCAGTACTTC. The rearrangement uses TRBV5-1 and TRBJ2-5; 8 bases map to TRBD2. Germline V lookup: CDR1 SGHRS, CDR2 YFSETQ. CDR3 length: 14 amino acids. V gave up 0 bases and J gave up 2 bases; unmatched junction bases: 0.

This chain joins TRBV6-5 and TRBJ1-5; 9 bases match TRBD1. Germline lookup yields CDR1 MNHEY and CDR2 SVGAGI. The junction had 9 bases not matched to a gene; V was cut back by 5 bases and J by 10 bases. The CDR3 length is 14 residues. In nucleotides, the CDR3 is TGTGCCAGCAGTAAGGGGGACAGGGTTAACCCCCAGCATTTT. It is translated as CASSKGDRVNPQHF.

The chain is built from TRBV9 and TRBJ1-4; the match to TRBD1 covers 8 bases. Germline V lookup: CDR1 SGDLS, CDR2 YYNGEE. Trimming removed 3 bases from V and 4 bases from J; junction bases left unmatched: 5. This CDR3 comprises 15 residues. The DNA of the CDR3 is TGTGCCAGCAGCGAATCAGACAGGGGTAATGAAAAACTGTTTTTT. Translation: CASSESDRGNEKLFF.

This clone was observed a few times. In nucleotides, the CDR3 is TGTGCCTGGAGTGTAGACAGGGGGCAGGGAGGGGCCAACGTCCTGACTTTC. Translated, it gives CAWSVDRGQGGANVLTF. This chain uses TRBV30 with TRBJ2-6; 10 positions match TRBD1. CDR1 GTSNPN and CDR2 SVGIG come from the germline V gene (reference sequence). There are 17 residues in the CDR3. The J segment lost 4 bases and the V segment lost 0 bases, leaving 6 bases of the junction unmatched.

CDR3 sequence (DNA): TGTGCCAGCAGCGTCGGAGGGGGACAGGGCTCTGAAAAACTGTTTTTT. Protein: CASSVGGGQGSEKLFF. The chain couples TRBV9 to TRBJ1-4; TRBD1 matches 9 bases. Germline trimming cut 2 bases from V and 7 bases from J; bases unmatched to any gene: 9. The germline V gene encodes CDR1 SGDLS and CDR2 YYNGEE. CDR3 length: 16 residues.

The V call is TRBV28, the J call TRBJ2-2, with a weak D call TRBD2 (5 bases). This CDR3 contains 14 residues. With 7 bases removed from V and 4 bases from J, the gap between germline ends came to 13 bases. Germline values: CDR1 MDHEN, CDR2 SYDVKM. The CDR3 region has the DNA TGTGCCAGCACCTCCCCGGCGGGCACCGGGGAGCTGTTTTTT. Residues: CASTSPAGTGELFF.

This sequence joins TRBV6-6 and TRBJ1-4; D remains unclear. The germline gives CDR1 MNHNY, CDR2 SVGAGI (reference sequence). The CDR3 totals 14 residues. Trimming took off 6 bases at V and 0 bases at J, with 8 bases between the two ends. This CDR3 is CASRDGATNEKLFF. In nucleotides, the CDR3 is TGTGCCAGCAGGGACGGGGCAACTAATGAAAAACTGTTTTTT.

The rearrangement joins TRBV9 to TRBJ1-2; TRBD1 matches 10 bases. The CDR3 sequence is 16 residues long. Per germline, CDR1 SGDLS and CDR2 YYNGEE. The V and J ends lost 0 bases and 5 bases, in that order; junction bases with no gene match: 7. CDR3 sequence (DNA): TGTGCCAGCAGCGTAGGTTGGGACAGGGGAATATATGGCTACACCTTC. Translated, it gives CASSVGWDRGIYGYTF.

J is TRBJ2-1 and V is TRBV19; a possible D gene is TRBD1 (6 bases). Between the trimmed V and J ends, which lost 3 bases and 5 bases, there was a span of 8 bases. Germline loops: CDR1 LNHDA, CDR2 SQIVND (reference sequence). CDR3 length: 13 residues. CDR3: CASSINRDNEQFF. CDR3 sequence (DNA): TGTGCCAGTAGTATCAACAGGGACAATGAGCAGTTCTTC.

The V gene is TRBV14, the J gene TRBJ1-5; perhaps TRBD1 as D (6 bases). Germline loops: CDR1 SGHDN, CDR2 FVKESK. The V gene lost 8 bases and the J gene lost 3 bases, with 14 bases spanning the gap. This CDR3 is built from 14 residues. The CDR3 nucleotides are TGTGCCAGCCAAGGTACAGGGTTCAATCAGCCCCAGCATTTT. It codes for CASQGTGFNQPQHF. The entire variable domain, with the rest obtained from reference TRBV14 and TRBJ1-5, is as follows: EAGVTQFPSHSVIEKGQTVTLRCDPISGHDNLYWYRRVMGKEIKFLLHFVKESKQDESGMPNNRFLAERTGGTYSTLKVQPAELEDSGVYFCASQGTGFNQPQHFGDGTRLSIL.

This clone was seen at least ten times. The V gene is TRBV28, the J gene TRBJ1-2; D is uncertain. Germline V gene lookup returns CDR1 MDHEN and CDR2 SYDVKM. Trimming took off 3 bases at V and 7 bases at J, with 9 bases between the two ends. This CDR3 is 12 amino acids long. The chain's CDR3 is CASSFDPRGYTF. DNA of the CDR3: TGTGCCAGCAGTTTCGATCCGCGTGGCTACACCTTC.

The V gene is TRBV6-6, the J gene TRBJ1-5; D not resolved. The CDR3 length is 14 residues. Deletions cut 2 bases from V and 1 base from J, with 6 bases between. Germline CDR1 reads MNHNY; CDR2 reads SVGAGI (reference sequence). The CDR3 loop is CASSYRASNQPQHF. The CDR3 region has the DNA TGTGCCAGCAGTTACAGAGCAAGCAATCAGCCCCAGCATTTT.

The V gene is TRBV12-5, the J gene TRBJ1-5; no clear D. In germline, CDR1 is LGHNT, CDR2 FRNRAP. CDR3 length: 11 residues. Trimming left V 2 bases short and J 9 bases short, with 5 bases between. The CDR3 nucleotides read TGTGCTAGTGGTTTGTTCTGGCCCCAGCATTTT. Translation gives CASGLFWPQHF. The whole variable domain, remainder taken from reference TRBV12-5 and TRBJ1-5, is DARVTQTPRHKVTEMGQEVTMRCQPILGHNTVFWYRQTMMQGLELLAYFRNRAPLDDSGMPKDRFSAEMPDATLATLKIQPSEPRDSAVYFCASGLFWPQHFGDGTRLSIL.

V usage is TRBV18 and J usage is TRBJ2-1, with TRBD2 identical over 11 bases. V was clipped by 7 bases and J by 6 bases; unmatched bases: 5. In germline, CDR1 is KGHSH, CDR2 LQKENI. The CDR3 contains 14 residues. The CDR3 region has the DNA TGTGCCAGCTTCCTAGCGGGGGGTGGCAATGAGCAGTTCTTC. Its translation: CASFLAGGGNEQFF.

The CDR3 reads CASSVGGRYNEQFF. CDR3 bases: TGTGCCAGCAGCGTAGGGGGCCGTTACAATGAGCAGTTCTTC. The chain links TRBV9 to TRBJ2-1; possible D gene TRBD1, 5 bases. V was trimmed by 0 bases and J by 4 bases, leaving 8 bases between them. Germline V CDR1 and CDR2: SGDLS, YYNGEE. The CDR3 runs 14 residues.

The count of this clone is one. DNA of the CDR3: TGTGCCAGCAGTGTCGGGACAGGGGTCGGAAACACCATATATTTT. Encoded protein: CASSVGTGVGNTIYF. The chain couples TRBV2 to TRBJ1-3; 10 bases agree with TRBD1. Germline loops: CDR1 SNHLY, CDR2 FYNNEI. The CDR3 length is 15 residues. Trimming at V came to 4 bases and at J to 4 bases, leaving 4 bases not matched to a gene.

The chain combines TRBV7-8 with TRBJ2-3, with 14 bases that match TRBD2. The CDR3 loop spans 21 amino acids. With 5 bases clipped from V and 4 bases from J, the junction kept 20 bases outside the gene matches. The germline V gene encodes CDR1 SGHVS and CDR2 FQNEAQ. CDR3: CASSDPVSPGLAGARADTQYF. For the CDR3, the DNA is TGTGCCAGCAGCGACCCGGTGTCACCGGGACTAGCGGGGGCCCGGGCAGATACGCAGTATTTT.

The chain combines TRBV7-2 with TRBJ1-3, with TRBD1 matching 10 bases. Germline V CDR1 and CDR2: SGHTA, FQGNSA. This CDR3 comprises 15 residues. After removal of 2 bases from V and 3 bases from J, the junction contained 1 base not matched to a gene. The CDR3 bases are TGTGCCAGCAGCTTACGGACAGGGGGTGGAAACACCATATATTTT. Translating it yields CASSLRTGGGNTIYF.

This chain uses TRBV18 with TRBJ2-5; tentatively, D is TRBD2 (5 bases). Germline CDR1 reads KGHSH; CDR2 reads LQKENI. V was cut by 8 bases and J by 5 bases, with 21 bases left in between. This CDR3 region has 15 residues. In DNA, the CDR3 is TGTGCCAGCAGTCCCATGGACTTGGGGTTGGAGACCCAGTACTTC. Its protein product is CASSPMDLGLETQYF. The full variable domain, in which reference TRBV18 and TRBJ2-5 provide the parts outside the CDR3, is NAGVMQNPRHLVRRRGQEARLRCSPMKGHSHVYWYRQLPEEGLKFMVYLQKENIIDESGMPKERFSAEFPKEGPSILRIQQVVRGDSAAYFCASSPMDLGLETQYFGPGTRLLVL.

The chain couples TRBV3-1 (or the pseudogene TRBV3-2) to TRBJ2-4; unclear D gene. Per germline, CDR1 LGHDT and CDR2 YNNKEL (reference sequence). There are 13 residues in the CDR3. Trimming took off 2 bases at V and 3 bases at J, with 5 bases between the two ends. CDR3 DNA sequence: TGTGCCAGCAGCCAAACTGTCAAAAACATTCAGTACTTC. Translating gives CASSQTVKNIQYF.

The gene calls are TRBV6-4 and TRBJ2-7; TRBD2 matches 12 bases. The germline CDR1 and CDR2 sequences are MRHNA and SNTAGT. CDR3 length equals 15 residues. Germline trimming cut 6 bases from V and 5 bases from J; bases unmatched to any gene: 8. The CDR3 DNA is TGTGCCAGCAGGGTTTCTAGCGGGGGGGCGGACGAGCAGTACGTC. Amino acid sequence: CASRVSSGGADEQYV.

The rearrangement uses TRBV5-1 and TRBJ2-3, with 15 positions matching TRBD2. Germline lookup yields CDR1 SGHRS and CDR2 YFSETQ. The CDR3 contains 16 residues. Trimming removed 4 bases from V and 6 bases from J; junction bases left unmatched: 6. CDR3 DNA sequence: TGCGCCAGCAGCGTGGGGACTAGCGGGGGGATTGATACGCAGTATTTT. The encoded protein is CASSVGTSGGIDTQYF.